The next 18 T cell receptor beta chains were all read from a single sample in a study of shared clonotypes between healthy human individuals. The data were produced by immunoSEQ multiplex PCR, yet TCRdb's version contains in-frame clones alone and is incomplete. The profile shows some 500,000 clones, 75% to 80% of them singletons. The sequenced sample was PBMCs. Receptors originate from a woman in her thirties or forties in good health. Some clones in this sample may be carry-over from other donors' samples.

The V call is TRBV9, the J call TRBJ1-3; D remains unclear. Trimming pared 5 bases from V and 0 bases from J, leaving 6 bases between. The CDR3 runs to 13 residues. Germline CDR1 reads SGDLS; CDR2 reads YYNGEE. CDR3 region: CASSKDSGNTIYF. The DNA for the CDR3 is TGTGCCAGCAGTAAGGACTCTGGAAACACCATATATTTT.

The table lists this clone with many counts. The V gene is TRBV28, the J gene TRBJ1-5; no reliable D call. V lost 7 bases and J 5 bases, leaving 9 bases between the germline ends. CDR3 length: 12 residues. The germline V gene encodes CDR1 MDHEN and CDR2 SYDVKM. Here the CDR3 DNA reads TGTGCCAGCACCCCGGGAGATCAGCCCCAGCATTTT. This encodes CASTPGDQPQHF.

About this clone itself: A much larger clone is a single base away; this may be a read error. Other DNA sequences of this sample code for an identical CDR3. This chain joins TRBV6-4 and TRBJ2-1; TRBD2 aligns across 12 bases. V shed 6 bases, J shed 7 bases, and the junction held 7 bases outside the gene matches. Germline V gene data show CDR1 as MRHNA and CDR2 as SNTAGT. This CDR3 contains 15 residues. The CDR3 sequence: CASSRLAGEGNEQFF. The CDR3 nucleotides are TGTGCCAGCAGCAGACTAGCGGGAGAAGGGAATGAGCAGTTCTTC.

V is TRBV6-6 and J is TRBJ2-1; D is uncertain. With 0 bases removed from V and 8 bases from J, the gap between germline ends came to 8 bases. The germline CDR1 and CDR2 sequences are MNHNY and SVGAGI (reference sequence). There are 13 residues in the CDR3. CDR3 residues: CASSYSMQYEQFF. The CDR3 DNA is TGTGCCAGCAGTTACTCGATGCAGTATGAGCAGTTCTTC.

CDR3 nucleotide sequence: TGTGCCAGCAGCTTAATGCGGGAGGGCCGCAATGAGCAGTTCTTC. Translated, it gives CASSLMREGRNEQFF. The rearrangement joins TRBV7-9 to TRBJ2-1; 9 nucleotides line up with TRBD2. With 2 bases clipped from V and 6 bases from J, the junction kept 5 bases outside the gene matches. The CDR3 has 15 residues. In germline, CDR1 is SEHNR, CDR2 FQNEAQ (reference sequence).

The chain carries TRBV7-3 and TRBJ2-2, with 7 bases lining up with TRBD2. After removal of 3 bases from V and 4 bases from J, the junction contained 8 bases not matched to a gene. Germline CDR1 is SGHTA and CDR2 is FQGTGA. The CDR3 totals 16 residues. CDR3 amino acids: CASSFSGGSGTGELFF. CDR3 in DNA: TGTGCCAGCAGCTTTTCGGGCGGGAGCGGCACCGGGGAGCTGTTTTTT.

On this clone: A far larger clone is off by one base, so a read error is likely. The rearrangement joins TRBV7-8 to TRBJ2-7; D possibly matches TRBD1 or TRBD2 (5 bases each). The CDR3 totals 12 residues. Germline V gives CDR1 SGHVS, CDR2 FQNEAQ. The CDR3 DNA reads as TGTGCCAGCAGCCCCCATGGGGACGAGCGGTACTTC. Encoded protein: CASSPHGDERYF.

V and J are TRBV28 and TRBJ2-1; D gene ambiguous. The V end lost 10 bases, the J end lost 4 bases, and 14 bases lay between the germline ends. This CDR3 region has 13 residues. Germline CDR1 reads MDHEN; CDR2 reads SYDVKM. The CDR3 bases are TGTGCCACGACTCCTGGCCTATACAATGAGCAGTTCTTC. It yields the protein CATTPGLYNEQFF.

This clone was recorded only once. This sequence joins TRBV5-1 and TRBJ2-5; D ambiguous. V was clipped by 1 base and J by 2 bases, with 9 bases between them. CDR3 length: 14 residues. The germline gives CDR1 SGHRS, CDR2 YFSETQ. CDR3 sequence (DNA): TGCGCCAGCAGCTTGTATGGCAGTCAAGAGACCCAGTACTTC. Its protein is CASSLYGSQETQYF.

The CDR3 nucleotides are TGTGCCTGGAGTGGCAGGGGGGACTATGGCTACACCTTC. It is translated as CAWSGRGDYGYTF. The rearrangement uses TRBV30 and TRBJ1-2, with TRBD1 matching over 7 bases. This CDR3 region has 13 residues. V gave up 1 base and J gave up 3 bases; unmatched junction bases: 2. Germline CDR1 reads GTSNPN; CDR2 reads SVGIG (reference sequence).

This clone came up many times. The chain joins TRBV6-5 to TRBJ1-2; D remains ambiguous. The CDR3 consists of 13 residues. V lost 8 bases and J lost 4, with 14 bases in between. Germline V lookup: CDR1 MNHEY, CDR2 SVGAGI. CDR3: CASRVRASYGYTF. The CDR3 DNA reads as TGTGCCAGCCGGGTCCGGGCTAGCTATGGCTACACCTTC.

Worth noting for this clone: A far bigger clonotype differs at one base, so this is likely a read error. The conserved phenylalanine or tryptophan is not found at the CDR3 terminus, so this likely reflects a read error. This CDR3 reads CASSFGTGGREAFL. The CDR3 DNA reads TGTGCCAGCAGTTTCGGGACAGGGGGCAGGGAAGCTTTCCTT. The chain employs TRBV27 and TRBJ1-1; 12 bases are a match to TRBD1. This CDR3 has 14 amino acids. Per germline, CDR1 MNHEY and CDR2 SMNVEV (reference sequence). With V trimmed by 3 bases and J by 8 bases, 4 bases remained unmatched.

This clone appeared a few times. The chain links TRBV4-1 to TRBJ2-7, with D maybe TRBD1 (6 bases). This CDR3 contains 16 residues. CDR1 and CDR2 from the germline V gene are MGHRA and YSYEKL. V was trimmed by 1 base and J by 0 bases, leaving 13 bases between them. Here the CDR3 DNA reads TGCGCCAGCAGCCAAGTATCACCGACAGGCTCCTACGAGCAGTACTTC. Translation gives CASSQVSPTGSYEQYF.

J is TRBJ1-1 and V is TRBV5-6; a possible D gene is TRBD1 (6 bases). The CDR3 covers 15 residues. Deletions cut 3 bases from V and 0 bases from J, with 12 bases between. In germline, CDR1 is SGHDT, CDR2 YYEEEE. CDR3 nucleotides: TGTGCCAGCAGCTGGGGGCGACACATGAACACTGAAGCTTTCTTT. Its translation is CASSWGRHMNTEAFF.

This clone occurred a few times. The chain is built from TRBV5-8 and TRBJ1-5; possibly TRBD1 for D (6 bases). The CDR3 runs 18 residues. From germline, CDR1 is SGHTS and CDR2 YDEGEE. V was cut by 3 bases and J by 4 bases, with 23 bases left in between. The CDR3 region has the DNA TGTGCCAGCAGCTCCGAGAGGGGGGACCTGACTTTAAATCAGCCCCAGCATTTT. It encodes CASSSERGDLTLNQPQHF.

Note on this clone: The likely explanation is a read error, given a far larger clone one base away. CDR3 amino acids: CASRVEGTGSYEQYF. The CDR3 DNA reads TGTGCCAGCAGGGTAGAAGGGACAGGGTCCTACGAGCAGTACTTC. This chain connects TRBV9 to TRBJ2-7, with TRBD1 matching 9 bases. Germline loops: CDR1 SGDLS, CDR2 YYNGEE. The CDR3 consists of 15 residues.

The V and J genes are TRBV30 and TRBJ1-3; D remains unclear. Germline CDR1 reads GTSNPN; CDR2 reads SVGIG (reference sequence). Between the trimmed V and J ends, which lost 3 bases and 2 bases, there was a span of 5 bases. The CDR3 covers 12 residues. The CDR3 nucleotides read TGTGCCTGGAGGAAGCCTGGAAACACCATATATTTT. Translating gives CAWRKPGNTIYF.

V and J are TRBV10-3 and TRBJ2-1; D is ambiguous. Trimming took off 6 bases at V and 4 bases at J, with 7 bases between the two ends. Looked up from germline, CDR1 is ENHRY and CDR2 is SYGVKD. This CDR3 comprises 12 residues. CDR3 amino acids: CAISNFYNEQFF. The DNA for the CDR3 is TGTGCCATCAGCAACTTTTACAATGAGCAGTTCTTC.